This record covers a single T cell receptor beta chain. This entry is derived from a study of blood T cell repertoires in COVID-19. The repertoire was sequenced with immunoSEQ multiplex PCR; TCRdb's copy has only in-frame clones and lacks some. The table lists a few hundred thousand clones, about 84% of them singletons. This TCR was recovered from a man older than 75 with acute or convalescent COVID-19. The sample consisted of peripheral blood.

The CDR3 bases are TGCGCCAGCAGCGCCCAAGGACACCGCACAGATACGCAGTATTTT. Amino acids: CASSAQGHRTDTQYF. This chain uses TRBV5-1 with TRBJ2-3, with TRBD1 as a possible D gene (5 bases). V gave up 4 bases and J gave up 1 base, with 13 bases separating them. The CDR3 is 15 residues long. CDR1 is SGHRS, CDR2 YFSETQ, per germline.